This T cell receptor (beta chain) was recovered during a study of T cells after yellow fever vaccination. The CDR3 consists of 14 residues. V was clipped by 1 base and J by 0 bases, with 10 bases between them. Germline values: CDR1 DFQATT, CDR2 SNEGSKA (reference sequence). Study-level findings and limits: FACS-sorted repertoires could harbor abundant contaminating bulk-population clonotypes. Reappearing after the booster were most of the clones from primary vaccination (roughly 95% CD4, 88% CD8). The secondary response peaked faster, at day 5 versus 15, but was weaker.

Template switching by 5'RACE produced TCR cDNA, adding a universal primer site and UMIs. TCRdb ran MiXCR on the 5' RACE reads and lists one entry per CDR3 protein. Of approximately 90,000 distinct CDR3 sequences listed, 13% are singletons. The material sequenced was CD8+ T cells not binding an NS4B(214-222) dextramer, sorted from PBMCs, taken approximately 22 days after the first yellow fever vaccination. V is TRBV20-1 and J is TRBJ2-7, with D tentatively TRBD1 (6 bases). The sequence was collected from a man aged 18 to 35 who received the YFV17D yellow fever vaccine. This CDR3 reads CSARGTANSYEQYF. CDR3 DNA: TGCAGTGCTAGAGGGACAGCTAACTCCTACGAGCAGTACTTC.